Presented here are 4 T cell receptor beta chains from one specimen sequenced in a study of blood T cell repertoires in COVID-19. TCRdb keeps only in-frame clones here, not all; method: immunoSEQ multiplex PCR. The sample has more than 65,000 clones, approximately 88% seen once. The source material was peripheral blood. These receptors came from a woman in her forties or fifties with acute or convalescent COVID-19.

This clone appeared a single time. J is TRBJ2-1 and V is TRBV7-9, with 7 nucleotides matching TRBD2. With V trimmed by 5 bases and J by 6 bases, 10 bases remained unmatched. Germline lookup yields CDR1 SEHNR and CDR2 FQNEAQ (reference sequence). This CDR3 is built from 15 residues. CDR3 protein: CASSPAGTIPNEQFF. As DNA, the CDR3 is TGTGCCAGCAGCCCAGCCGGGACTATTCCCAATGAGCAGTTCTTC. Full variable domain (outside the CDR3, taken from reference TRBV7-9 and TRBJ2-1): DTGVSQNPRHKITKRGQNVTFRCDPISEHNRLYWYRQTLGQGPEFLTYFQNEAQLEKSRLLSDRFSAERPKGSFSTLEIQRTEQGDSAMYLCASSPAGTIPNEQFFGPGTRLTVL.

V gene TRBV5-1 combines with J gene TRBJ2-1, with 7 bases aligning to TRBD2. J was trimmed by 8 bases and V by 3 bases; bases with no gene match: 11. CDR1 SGHRS and CDR2 YFSETQ come from the germline V gene. CDR3 length equals 15 residues. The CDR3 loop reads CASSSQRGRYDEQFF. The CDR3 DNA follows: TGCGCCAGCAGCTCCCAGCGGGGACGGTACGATGAGCAGTTCTTC.

J is TRBJ1-2 and V is TRBV6-2 or TRBV6-3; D might be TRBD1 (6 bases). This CDR3 is 13 amino acids long. V was trimmed by 2 bases and J by 8 bases, leaving 12 bases between them. In germline, CDR1 is MNHEY, CDR2 SVGEGT. CDR3 sequence (DNA): TGTGCCAGCAGTTACGTTGCAGGGGTCGGCTACACCTTC. This encodes CASSYVAGVGYTF.

V is TRBV7-2 and J is TRBJ2-7; possible D gene TRBD2, 6 bases. V lost 1 base and J 4 bases, leaving 17 bases between the germline ends. This CDR3 spans 16 amino acids. Germline CDR1 is SGHTA and CDR2 is FQGNSA. CDR3 residues: CASSLGGTARAYEQYF. CDR3 bases: TGTGCCAGCAGCTTAGGGGGGACTGCCCGGGCTTACGAGCAGTACTTC. Drawing the rest from reference TRBV7-2 and TRBJ2-7, the complete variable domain is GAGVSQSPSNKVTEKGKDVELRCDPISGHTALYWYRQSLGQGLEFLIYFQGNSAPDKSGLPSDRFSAERTGGSVSTLTIQRTQQEDSAVYLCASSLGGTARAYEQYFGPGTRLTVT.